This record concerns one TCR beta chain sequence. What it recognizes is unknown. TCRdb processed the 5' RACE reads anew with MiXCR; each CDR3 protein has one entry. The table shows hundreds of thousands of distinct CDR3 sequences, with 15% to 20% occurring only once. This specimen comes from a study of T cells after yellow fever vaccination. Overall study results and limits: Post-booster samples contained most primary-vaccination clones (around 95% CD4, roughly 88% CD8).

CDR3 length: 14 residues. J was trimmed by 7 bases and V by 6 bases; bases with no gene match: 7. Germline loops: CDR1 DFQATT, CDR2 SNEGSKA (reference sequence). The TCR was taken from a man younger than 40 who received the YFV17D yellow fever vaccine. The chain is built from TRBV20-1 and TRBJ2-1; 12 bases fit TRBD2. This sample comprised PBMCs, obtained 15 days after the yellow fever booster vaccination. The CDR3 DNA reads TGCAGTGCCCTGACTAGCGGGAGTGCTAATGAGCAGTTCTTC. Amino acids: CSALTSGSANEQFF.